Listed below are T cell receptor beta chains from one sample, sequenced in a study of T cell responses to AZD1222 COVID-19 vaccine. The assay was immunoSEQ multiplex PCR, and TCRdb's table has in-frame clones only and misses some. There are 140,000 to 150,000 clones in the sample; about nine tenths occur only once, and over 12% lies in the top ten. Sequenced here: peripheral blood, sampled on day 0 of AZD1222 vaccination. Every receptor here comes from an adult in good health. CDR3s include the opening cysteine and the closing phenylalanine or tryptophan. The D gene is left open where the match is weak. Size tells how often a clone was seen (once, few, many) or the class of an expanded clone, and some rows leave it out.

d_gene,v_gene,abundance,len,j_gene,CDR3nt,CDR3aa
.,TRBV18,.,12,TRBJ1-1,TGTGCCAGCTCACCAGAGGACACTGAAGCTTTCTTT,CASSPEDTEAFF
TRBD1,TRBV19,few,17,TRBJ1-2,TGTGCCAGTATAGGGGACAGTACAGGTCCCGTTCTATCTGGCTACACCTTC,CASIGDSTGPVLSGYTF
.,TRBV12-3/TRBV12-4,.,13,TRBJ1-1,TGTGCCAGCAGTTTTAACGGGTTCGCTGAAGCTTTCTTT,CASSFNGFAEAFF
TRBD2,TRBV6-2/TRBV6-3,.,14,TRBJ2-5,TGTGCCAGCAGTTATGAGCGGGGGCGAAGGACCCAGTACTTC,CASSYERGRRTQYF
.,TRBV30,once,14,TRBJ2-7,TGTACCTGGAGTCCGGGGGGCTCGACCTACGAGCAGTACTTC,CTWSPGGSTYEQYF
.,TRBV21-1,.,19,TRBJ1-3,TGTGCCAGCAGCAAAGTAGTTTTCTCCCCGGGGCGGCCTGGAAACACCATATATTTT,CASSKVVFSPGRPGNTIYF
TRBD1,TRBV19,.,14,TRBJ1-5,TGTGCCAGTAAAGACAGGGGCCTCAATCAGCCCCAGCATTTT,CASKDRGLNQPQHF
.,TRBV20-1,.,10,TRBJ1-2,TGCAGTGCTAGAGATCCTGGCTACACCTTC,CSARDPGYTF
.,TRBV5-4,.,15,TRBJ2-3,TGTGCCAGCAGCTCGGACTGGGCCAACACAGATACGCAGTATTTT,CASSSDWANTDTQYF
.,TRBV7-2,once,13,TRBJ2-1,TGTGCCAGCAGCTTAGTGGCGGGCCGTGAGCAGTTCTTC,CASSLVAGREQFF
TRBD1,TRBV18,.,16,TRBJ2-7,TGTGCCAGCTCACCAGCCTTGGGACAGGGGATACACGAGCAGTACTTC,CASSPALGQGIHEQYF
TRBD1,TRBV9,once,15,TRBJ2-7,TGTGCCAGCAGCGTAGGTGGGACAGGGCCGTACGAGCAGTACTTC,CASSVGGTGPYEQYF
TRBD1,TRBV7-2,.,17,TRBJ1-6,TGTGCCAGCAGCTTATGGGCGGGACAGGGGAGAAATTCACCCCTCCACTTT,CASSLWAGQGRNSPLHF
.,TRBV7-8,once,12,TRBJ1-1,TGTGCCAGCAGCCTAAAAAACACTGAAGCTTTCTTT,CASSLKNTEAFF
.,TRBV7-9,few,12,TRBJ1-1,TGTGCCAGCAGCTTAGATTCCGACCGAGCTTTCTTT,CASSLDSDRAFF
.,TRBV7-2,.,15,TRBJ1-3,TGTGCCAGCAGCGGGTGGACCGCCTCTGGAAACACCATATATTTT,CASSGWTASGNTIYF
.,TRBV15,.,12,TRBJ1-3,TGTGCCACCAGCAGCGTGGGAAACACCATATATTTT,CATSSVGNTIYF
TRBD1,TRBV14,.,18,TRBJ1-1,TGTGCCAGCAGCCAAGGCCCCGCGGGACACAGGGGGGCCACTGAAGCTTTCTTT,CASSQGPAGHRGATEAFF
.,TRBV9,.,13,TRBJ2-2,TGTGCCAGCAGCGTAAGGACCACCGGGGAGCTGTTTTTT,CASSVRTTGELFF
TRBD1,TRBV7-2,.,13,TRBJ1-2,TGTGCCAGCAGCTTTGGACAGGGCTATGGCTACACCTTC,CASSFGQGYGYTF
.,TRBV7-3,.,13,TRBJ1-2,TGTGCCAGCAGCTTAAACCAGGGAGATGGCTACACCTTC,CASSLNQGDGYTF
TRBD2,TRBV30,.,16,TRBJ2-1,TGTGCCTGGAGTCCCCTCGCGGGGGGCTCCTACAATGAGCAGTTCTTC,CAWSPLAGGSYNEQFF
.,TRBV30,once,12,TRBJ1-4,TGTGCCTGGACAGGGATGGATGAAAAACTGTTTTTT,CAWTGMDEKLFF
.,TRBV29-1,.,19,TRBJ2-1,TGCAGCGTTGCTGAAACGCGAATGAGAGCAGGAGGGCATTGGAATGAGCAGTTCTTC,CSVAETRMRAGGHWNEQFF
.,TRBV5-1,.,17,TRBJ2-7,TGCGCCAGCAGCTTACGGACAGAGAGTTCGATCTCCTACGAGCAGTACTTC,CASSLRTESSISYEQYF
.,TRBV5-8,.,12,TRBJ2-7,TGTGCCAGCAGCTCGCCTGGAGAGGAGCAGTACTTC,CASSSPGEEQYF
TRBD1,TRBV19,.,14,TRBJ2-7,TGTGCCAGTAGGGGGACAGGGGGAGGAAACGAGCAGTACTTC,CASRGTGGGNEQYF